This paragraph reports one T cell receptor (beta chain). Its antigen remains unknown. The table came from immunoSEQ multiplex PCR; TCRdb's copy has only in-frame clones and leaves some out. The sample has fewer than 900,000 clones; more than 80% are singletons. The entry originates in a study of Ad26.COV2.S vaccination and SARS-CoV-2 variants. Treatment described: roughly 20 received Ad26.COV2.S at low or high dose, single or two shots; about 5 received placebo; per-sample allocation not given. Samples came from day 63 after the first vaccine or placebo injection. Findings and limits, study-wide: Placebo recipients and vaccine recipients were similar in non-spike TCR breadth. Substantial post-vaccination breadth of spike-specific CD8+ and CD4+ T cell responses was reported.

The CDR3 runs 16 residues. Germline V gene lookup returns CDR1 SGHNT and CDR2 YYREEE (reference sequence). With V trimmed by 4 bases and J by 7 bases, 11 bases remained unmatched. Sample: peripheral blood, taken in a trial of Ad26.COV2.S vaccine versus placebo. The TCR comes from a person aged 18-65 years who received the Ad26.COV2.S COVID-19 vaccine or a placebo. The chain carries TRBV5-4 and TRBJ2-2; 9 bases match TRBD1. CDR3 DNA: TGTGCCAGCAGCCCCCGGGACAGGGAGTTAGTCGGGGAGCTGTTTTTT. It is translated as CASSPRDRELVGELFF.